The rows below give T cell receptor beta chains drawn from one sample of a study of cytomegalovirus exposure and HLA in healthy donors. Clones were sequenced by immunoSEQ multiplex PCR, and TCRdb holds only the in-frame ones, with some missing. The data contain about 190,000 clones, roughly four fifths of them singletons. The material sequenced was PBMCs. The receptors originated from a woman aged 18-29 years in good health and CMV-seronegative. The CDR3 runs from the conserved cysteine through the conserved F or W. Fields, in order: J gene, clone size, V gene, D gene, CDR3 protein, CDR3 DNA. The D gene is left open where the match is weak. Clone size, where shown, is once, few, many, or a class for clones that have expanded.

J: TRBJ2-1; size: -; V: TRBV28; D: -; CDR3: CASRARTGVRSYNEQFF; DNA: TGTGCCAGCAGGGCTCGGACGGGAGTCCGCTCCTACAATGAGCAGTTCTTC
J: TRBJ2-2; size: -; V: TRBV27; D: -; CDR3: CASSGGVLNTGELFF; DNA: TGTGCCAGCAGCGGGGGAGTCCTCAACACCGGGGAGCTGTTTTTT
J: TRBJ2-3; size: -; V: TRBV11-3; D: -; CDR3: CASSLGHHTDTQYF; DNA: TGTGCCAGCAGCTTAGGACACCACACAGATACGCAGTATTTT
J: TRBJ1-3; size: -; V: TRBV7-6; D: -; CDR3: CASSPVSDGNTIYF; DNA: TGTGCCAGCAGCCCCGTATCAGATGGAAACACCATATATTTT
J: TRBJ1-4; size: -; V: TRBV19; D: TRBD1; CDR3: CASSIGGTGKEKLFF; DNA: TGTGCCAGTAGTATCGGAGGGACAGGGAAAGAAAAACTGTTTTTT
J: TRBJ1-1; size: -; V: TRBV6-5; D: -; CDR3: CASSYGSTEAFF; DNA: TGTGCCAGCAGTTACGGCAGCACTGAAGCTTTCTTT
J: TRBJ2-4; size: -; V: TRBV5-1; D: -; CDR3: CASSLFRGSTKNIQYF; DNA: TGCGCCAGCAGCTTGTTCCGGGGTTCCACCAAAAACATTCAGTACTTC
J: TRBJ1-6; size: -; V: TRBV27; D: TRBD1; CDR3: CASTYPSGTGEWGWSSYNSPLHF; DNA: TGTGCCAGCACCTACCCCTCCGGGACAGGTGAATGGGGATGGAGCTCCTATAATTCACCCCTCCACTTT
J: TRBJ2-4; size: -; V: TRBV27; D: -; CDR3: CASSLGLGPGLTNIQYF; DNA: TGTGCCAGCAGCCTAGGCCTGGGTCCGGGACTCACAAACATTCAGTACTTC
J: TRBJ2-1; size: -; V: TRBV25-1; D: -; CDR3: CASSVRESGEQFF; DNA: TGTGCCAGCAGTGTTAGGGAGTCTGGTGAGCAGTTCTTC
J: TRBJ2-7; size: few; V: TRBV7-6; D: TRBD2; CDR3: CASSLGEAGGYEQYF; DNA: TGTGCCAGCAGCTTAGGGGAAGCGGGAGGCTACGAGCAGTACTTC
J: TRBJ2-7; size: -; V: TRBV7-9; D: -; CDR3: CASSLGGPNSYEQYF; DNA: TGTGCCAGCAGCTTAGGGGGGCCCAACTCCTACGAGCAGTACTTC
J: TRBJ1-4; size: -; V: TRBV29-1; D: -; CDR3: CSVRGSETNEKLFF; DNA: TGCAGCGTTAGGGGCTCGGAAACTAATGAAAAACTGTTTTTT
J: TRBJ2-7; size: -; V: TRBV18; D: TRBD1; CDR3: CASSPPVRQGYEQYF; DNA: TGTGCCAGCTCACCACCGGTGAGACAGGGGTACGAGCAGTACTTC
J: TRBJ2-7; size: -; V: TRBV4-1; D: -; CDR3: CASSQERDNTYEQYF; DNA: TGCGCCAGCAGCCAAGAACGGGACAATACCTACGAGCAGTACTTC
J: TRBJ1-4; size: -; V: TRBV7-9; D: -; CDR3: CASSSSQGTEKLFF; DNA: TGTGCCAGCAGCTCCTCGCAGGGCACTGAAAAACTGTTTTTT
J: TRBJ2-2; size: -; V: TRBV2; D: -; CDR3: CASKGASWNTGELFF; DNA: TGTGCCAGCAAAGGTGCTAGTTGGAACACCGGGGAGCTGTTTTTT
J: TRBJ2-3; size: -; V: TRBV29-1; D: -; CDR3: CSVESDRGLSRLRQYF; DNA: TGCAGCGTTGAGTCGGACAGAGGACTTTCGCGGCTGAGGCAGTATTTT
J: TRBJ2-2; size: -; V: TRBV14; D: TRBD2; CDR3: CASSHFWTSGRTGELFF; DNA: TGTGCCAGCAGCCATTTTTGGACTAGCGGGAGAACCGGGGAGCTGTTTTTT